This T cell receptor (beta chain) was profiled in a study of blood T cell repertoires in COVID-19. This clone has just one count. Using immunoSEQ multiplex PCR, the repertoire was profiled, and TCRdb retains in-frame clones only, with some absent. The profile covers approximately 260,000 clones, with roughly 80% appearing a single time and roughly 4% taken by the ten largest. Germline lookup yields CDR1 KGHDR and CDR2 SFDVKD. Germline trimming cut 2 bases from V and 6 bases from J; bases unmatched to any gene: 15. This CDR3 comprises 19 residues. Sequencing used peripheral blood. The gene calls are TRBV24-1 and TRBJ2-2, with TRBD1 matching over 9 bases. The clonotype comes from a woman in her forties with active or convalescent COVID-19. The CDR3 DNA reads TGTGCCACCAGTGATTCGACAGGGGGAGGAATTCGGGGCGCCGGGGAGCTGTTTTTT. This encodes CATSDSTGGGIRGAGELFF.